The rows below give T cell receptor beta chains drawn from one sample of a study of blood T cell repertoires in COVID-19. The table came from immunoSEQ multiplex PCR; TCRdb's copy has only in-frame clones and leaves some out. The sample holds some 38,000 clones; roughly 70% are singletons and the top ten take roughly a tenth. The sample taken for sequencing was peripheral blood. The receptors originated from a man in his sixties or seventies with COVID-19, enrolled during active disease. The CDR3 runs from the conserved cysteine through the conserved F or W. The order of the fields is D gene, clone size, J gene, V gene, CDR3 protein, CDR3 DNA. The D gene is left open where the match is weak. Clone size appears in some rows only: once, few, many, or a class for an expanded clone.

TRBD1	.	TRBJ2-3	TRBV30	CAWSRDRGHSDTQYF	TGTGCCTGGAGTAGGGACAGGGGGCACTCAGATACGCAGTATTTT
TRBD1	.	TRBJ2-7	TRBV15	CATSGPGQGYEQYF	TGTGCCACCAGCGGTCCGGGACAGGGATACGAGCAGTACTTC
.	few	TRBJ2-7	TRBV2	CASRGGLADASYEQYF	TGTGCCAGCAGGGGGGGGCTAGCGGATGCCTCCTACGAGCAGTACTTC
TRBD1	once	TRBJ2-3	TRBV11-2	CASSFRTGTTDTQYF	TGTGCCAGCAGCTTCCGGACAGGGACCACAGATACGCAGTATTTT
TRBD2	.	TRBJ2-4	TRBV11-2	CASSPRATSGGSNIQYF	TGTGCCAGCAGCCCAAGGGCTACTAGCGGGGGTTCGAACATTCAGTACTTC
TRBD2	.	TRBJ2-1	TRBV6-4	CASSDPLAGGPSFF	TGTGCCAGCAGTGACCCACTAGCGGGAGGGCCCTCCTTCTTC
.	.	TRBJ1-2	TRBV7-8	CASSLGRVGVGYTF	TGTGCCAGCAGCTTAGGGAGGGTCGGGGTAGGCTACACCTTC
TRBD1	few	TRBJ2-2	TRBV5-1	CASSQGQGLGELFF	TGCGCCAGCAGCCAGGGACAGGGCCTCGGGGAGCTGTTTTTT
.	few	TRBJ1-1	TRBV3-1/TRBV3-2	CASSQTTEAFF	TGTGCCAGCAGCCAAACTACTGAAGCTTTCTTT
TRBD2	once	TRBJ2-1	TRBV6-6	CASSYSGGTYNEQFF	TGTGCCAGCAGTTATTCCGGGGGGACCTACAATGAGCAGTTCTTC
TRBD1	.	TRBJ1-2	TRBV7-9	CASSLSGQGVSRGYTF	TGTGCCAGCAGCTTGTCGGGACAGGGGGTTTCTCGGGGCTACACCTTC
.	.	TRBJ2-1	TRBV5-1	CASSLRSQGRGNEQFF	TGCGCCAGCAGCTTGCGTTCCCAGGGGAGGGGGAATGAGCAGTTCTTC
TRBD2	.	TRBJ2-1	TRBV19	CASSRLAGGRYSSYNEQFF	TGTGCCAGTAGTCGACTAGCGGGGGGCCGGTATAGCTCCTACAATGAGCAGTTCTTC
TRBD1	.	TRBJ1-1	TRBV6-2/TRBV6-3	CASSYPRDRQIQNTEAFF	TGTGCCAGCAGTTACCCCCGGGACAGACAAATCCAAAACACTGAAGCTTTCTTT
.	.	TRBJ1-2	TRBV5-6	CASSRTDGYTF	TGTGCCAGCAGCCGGACAGATGGCTACACCTTC
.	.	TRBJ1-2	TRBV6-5	CAARIQGSRGYTF	TGTGCCGCCCGAATTCAGGGTTCTCGAGGCTACACCTTC
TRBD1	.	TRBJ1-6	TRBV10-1	CASSLMFDTLTVQGEISPLHF	TGCGCCAGCAGTCTTATGTTTGATACACTTACTGTTCAGGGGGAAATTTCACCCCTCCACTTT
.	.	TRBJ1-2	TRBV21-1	CASSSTDRYGYTF	TGTGCCAGCAGCTCAACTGACAGGTATGGCTACACCTTC
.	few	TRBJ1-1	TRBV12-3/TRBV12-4	CASSDLGNTEAFF	TGTGCCAGCAGTGATCTAGGGAACACTGAAGCTTTCTTT
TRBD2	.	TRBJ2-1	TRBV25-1	CASRAGLAGGPSYNEQFF	TGTGCCAGCAGGGCGGGACTAGCGGGAGGGCCCTCCTACAATGAGCAGTTCTTC
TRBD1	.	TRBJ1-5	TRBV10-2	CASMGTANQPQHF	TGCGCCAGCATGGGGACAGCAAATCAGCCCCAGCATTTT
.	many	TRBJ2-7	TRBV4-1	CASSQVGGSPYEQYF	TGCGCCAGCAGCCAAGTTGGGGGGTCGCCCTACGAGCAGTACTTC
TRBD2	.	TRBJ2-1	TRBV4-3	CASSLPGTGGYNEQFF	TGCGCCAGCAGCCTCCCCGGAACGGGGGGCTACAATGAGCAGTTCTTC
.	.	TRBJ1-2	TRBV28	CASSPSGGDYGYTF	TGTGCCAGCAGTCCCTCGGGAGGTGACTATGGCTACACCTTC
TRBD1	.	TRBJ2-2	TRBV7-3	CASTRQGSTGELFF	TGTGCCAGCACCCGACAGGGCTCCACCGGGGAGCTGTTTTTT
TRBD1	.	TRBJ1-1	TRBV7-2	CASSARTGWLNVEAFF	TGTGCCAGCAGCGCTCGGACAGGGTGGTTAAACGTGGAAGCTTTCTTT
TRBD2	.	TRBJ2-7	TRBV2	CASSESRVAGYEQYF	TGTGCCAGCAGTGAAAGTCGGGTAGCGGGGTACGAGCAGTACTTC
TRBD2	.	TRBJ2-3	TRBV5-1	CASSRGTSGRGDTQYF	TGCGCCAGCAGCCGCGGGACTAGCGGGAGGGGAGATACGCAGTATTTT
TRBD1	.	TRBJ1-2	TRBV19	CASSIEQGANYGYTF	TGTGCCAGTAGTATAGAGCAGGGGGCAAACTATGGCTACACCTTC
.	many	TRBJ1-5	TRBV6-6	CASSYPEDNQPQHF	TGTGCCAGCAGTTACCCCGAGGACAATCAGCCCCAGCATTTT
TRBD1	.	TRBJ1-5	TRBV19	CASSIRRQGRFNQPQHF	TGTGCCAGTAGTATCCGGCGACAGGGACGATTCAATCAGCCCCAGCATTTT
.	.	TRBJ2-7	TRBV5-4	CASRWGLSYEQYF	TGTGCCAGCAGGTGGGGCCTCTCCTACGAGCAGTACTTC
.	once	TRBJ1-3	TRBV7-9	CASSSSTIYF	TGTGCCAGCAGCTCTTCCACCATATATTTT
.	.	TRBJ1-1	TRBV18	CASSPLKQGKAEAFF	TGTGCCAGCTCACCTTTAAAACAGGGAAAAGCTGAAGCTTTCTTT
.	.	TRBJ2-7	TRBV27	CASSPPSSYEQYF	TGTGCCAGCAGTCCGCCCAGCTCCTACGAGCAGTACTTC
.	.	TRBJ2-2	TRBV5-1	CASSTTGELFF	TGCGCCAGCAGCACAACCGGGGAGCTGTTTTTT
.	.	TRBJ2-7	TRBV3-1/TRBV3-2	CASSQAQGWQYF	TGTGCCAGCAGCCAAGCCCAGGGGTGGCAGTACTTC
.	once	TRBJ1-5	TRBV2	CASTVNNQPQHF	TGTGCCAGCACGGTCAACAATCAGCCCCAGCATTTT
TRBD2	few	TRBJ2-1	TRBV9	CASSVETSGGDEQFF	TGTGCCAGCAGCGTGGAGACTAGCGGGGGCGATGAGCAGTTCTTC
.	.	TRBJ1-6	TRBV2	CASNGQGYSPLHF	TGTGCCAGCAACGGACAAGGTTATTCACCCCTCCACTTT
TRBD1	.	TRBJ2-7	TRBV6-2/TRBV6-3	CASSIVAGTGERYF	TGTGCCAGCAGTATTGTGGCCGGGACAGGGGAAAGGTACTTC
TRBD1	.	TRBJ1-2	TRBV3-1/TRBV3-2	CASSQDQAGGVVRGYTF	TGTGCCAGCAGCCAAGATCAGGCAGGGGGAGTAGTTCGTGGCTACACCTTC
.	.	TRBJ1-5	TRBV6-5	CAGANTGGEGPQHF	TGTGCCGGAGCAAATACCGGGGGGGAGGGGCCCCAGCATTTT
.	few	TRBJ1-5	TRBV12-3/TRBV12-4	CASSLEGGPQHF	TGTGCCAGCAGTCTAGAAGGGGGGCCCCAGCATTTT
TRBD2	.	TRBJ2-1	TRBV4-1	CASSQDRGGASYNEQFF	TGCGCCAGCAGCCAAGATCGGGGGGGCGCGTCCTACAATGAGCAGTTCTTC
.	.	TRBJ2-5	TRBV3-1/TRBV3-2	CASSRRSGGQETQYF	TGTGCCAGCAGCCGCAGATCCGGGGGTCAAGAGACCCAGTACTTC
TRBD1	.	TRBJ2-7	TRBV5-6	CASSAVGTGVYEQYF	TGTGCCAGCAGCGCCGTTGGGACAGGGGTCTACGAGCAGTACTTC
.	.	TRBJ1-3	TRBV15	CATSRDLTDGNTIYF	TGTGCCACCAGCAGAGATTTGACAGATGGAAACACCATATATTTT